Reported below is one TCR beta chain. The antigen remains unidentified. The sample belongs to a study of shared clonotypes between healthy human individuals. Regarding the study as a whole: Approximately 5% was the fraction of naive CD4 clonotypes found shared across a handful of donors.

Authors' data handling: ImmunoSEQ output held junction-only sequences without quality scores, so filtering differed. The data were produced by immunoSEQ multiplex PCR, yet TCRdb's version contains in-frame clones alone and is incomplete. Clone size and the V and J calls come from that table; the DNA yielded D and trimming. This table has over a million clones, approximately 98.5% appearing once. J gave up 2 bases and V 4 bases, and 6 bases lay outside the gene matches. The CDR3 is 15 residues long. Germline V gene data show CDR1 as LNHDA and CDR2 as SQIVND (reference sequence). The clonotype was recovered from a man aged 30 to 39 in good health. The specimen sequenced was naive CD4+ T cells sorted from blood. The subset: CD45RA+ positively selected. The chain is built from TRBV19 and TRBJ2-7; 9 bases are shared with TRBD1. The DNA of the CDR3 is TGTGCCAGTAGTAAAAGGACAGGGGATCCCTACGAGCAGTACTTC. This encodes CASSKRTGDPYEQYF.